This note documents a single TCR beta chain sequence. This clonotype was counted at least ten times. Its antigen specificity is not known. No quality values exist for individual bases; no much larger clone is one base distant. Library preparation was by 5' RACE. TCRdb names Illumina HiSeq 2000 as the instrument used. A universal primer binding site was added through template switching, and the final cDNA carried a unique molecular identifier so that TCR cDNA molecules could be counted accurately. Specific primers in the conserved constant-segment region were used to synthesize first-strand cDNA for TCR alpha and beta chains. To control for contamination, every cDNA library was double barcoded, receiving both a SMART-Mk sample barcode and Illumina barcodes. TruSeq adapter sequences and Illumina sample barcodes were added in two successive PCR steps. The Illumina HiSeq platform was used with custom primers to sequence TCR alpha and beta cDNA libraries. The study's processing was this. MiGEC was used to process raw reads and extract unique molecular identifiers, and MiXCR was used to find CDR3 positions. For each individual, recombination models were inferred using an EM algorithm with the repgenHMM and IGoR tools. Shared clonotype analysis was performed with the tcR package in R, normalizing sharing by the product of cloneset sizes. To study raw recombination without the effects of thymic and clonal selection, out-of-frame nonproductive sequences were analyzed. Starting from the raw public reads, TCRdb applied fastp trimming at Q25, assembled clones with MiXCR and retained in-frame beta chains. Rows with one shared CDR3 protein collapse into an entry with the most common genes and DNA. The V and J calls, along with clone size, are taken from TCRdb and not from the paper's own processing. In this sample the table shows approximately 890,000 distinct CDR3 sequences, approximately 13% of which occur a single time. The leading ten clones occupy 1.5% to 2% of the sample.

The germline V gene supplies CDR1 MNHEY and CDR2 SVGEGT. V lost 2 bases and J lost 1 base; the stretch between them is 17 bases long. Taken from cysteine to phenylalanine, the CDR3 has 17 residues. Only the CDR3 part of the read is kept: 51 bases, read in frame from the first base. This sample is drawn from a study of identical twins (dated by TCRdb to between 2015 and 2016). At the level of the whole study: TCR alpha and beta repertoires from monozygotic twins, unrelated adults of various ages and cord blood were deep-sequenced to test whether fetal clonotypes persist. To rule out contamination, replicate twin experiments were performed at different times with different library preparation protocols.

What the study reported, not specific to this receptor: Compared with coincidental sharing between unrelated individuals, out-of-frame TCR alpha sequences shared between twins showed an excess of sequences with low generation probability. Fewer insertions were carried by abundant cord blood beta clonotypes; a weaker similar trend was observed in young adult naive repertoires, while no such trend was observed in memory repertoires. Because the same donors could not be followed over many years, the conclusions depended on cross-sectional statistical analysis. Excess twin sharing in beta out-of-frame sequences was weaker because fewer shared sequences lowered the signal-to-noise ratio. Recombination models systematically underestimated out-of-frame TCR alpha sharing in monozygotic twins but agreed with sharing between unrelated individuals. Zero-insertion analyses could be partly confounded by invariant T cells such as MAIT and iNKT, though diverse VJ usage argued against such confounding for most clonotypes.

Every donor in the study was a healthy Caucasian. Three pairs of female monozygotic twins, all aged roughly 18 to 29 years, made up the twin cohort. The RNA used for TCR libraries was isolated from peripheral blood mononuclear cells. These data also featured in a second study, about yellow fever vaccine responses in identical twins. As the second publication notes: The authors reported that the T cell response to vaccination in identical twins appeared partly convergent and partly personalized. Focusing on identical twins, the study followed the T cell clones that responded to the vaccine, and did so with precision.

The chain was built from TRBV6-2 or TRBV6-3 and TRBJ2-5; the D gene is perhaps TRBD2, from 6 matching bases. The sample comprised PBMCs. The TCR originated in a woman in her late teens or twenties in good health. The nucleotide sequence reads as follows: TGTGCCAGCAGTTACAGTATGGAGGGAGGACTCCAAGAGACCCAGTACTTC. The encoded protein is CASSYSMEGGLQETQYF.